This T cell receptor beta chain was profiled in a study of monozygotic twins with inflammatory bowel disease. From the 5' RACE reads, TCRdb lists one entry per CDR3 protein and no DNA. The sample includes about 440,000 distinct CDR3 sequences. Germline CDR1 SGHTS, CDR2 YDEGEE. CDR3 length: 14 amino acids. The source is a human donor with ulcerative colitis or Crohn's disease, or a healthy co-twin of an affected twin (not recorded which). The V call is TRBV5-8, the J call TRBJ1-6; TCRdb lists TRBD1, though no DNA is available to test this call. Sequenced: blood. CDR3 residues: CASSSQGNNSPLHF. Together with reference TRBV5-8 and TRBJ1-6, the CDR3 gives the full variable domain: EAGVTQSPTHLIKTRGQQATLRCSPISGHTSVYWYQQALGLGLQFLLWYDEGEERNRGNFPPRFSGRQFPNYSSELNVNALELEDSALYLCASSSQGNNSPLHFGNGTRLTVT.